These 17 T cell receptor beta chains were sequenced from one sample in a study of blood T cell repertoires in COVID-19. Measured with immunoSEQ multiplex PCR; TCRdb has only the in-frame clones, and not every one. The sample contains around 200,000 clones, about 80% of which appear only once. The material sequenced was peripheral blood. The receptors stem from a man younger than 40 with active or convalescent COVID-19.

J is TRBJ2-7 and V is TRBV4-3, with a possible D match to TRBD2 (5 bases). CDR1 and CDR2 (germline): LGHNA, YSLEER. Trimming took 1 base from V and 1 from J, leaving 8 bases between them. This CDR3 is 14 amino acids long. Here the CDR3 DNA reads TGCGCCAGCAGCCAAGGACTACAGTCCTACGAGCAGTACTTC. Translated: CASSQGLQSYEQYF.

The V gene is TRBV9, the J gene TRBJ2-5, with TRBD2 matching over 7 bases. This CDR3 comprises 16 residues. CDR1 and CDR2 from the germline V gene are SGDLS and YYNGEE. J was trimmed by 0 bases and V by 4 bases; bases with no gene match: 9. The CDR3 DNA reads TGTGCCAGCAGCTCACCGTCAGCGGGGTACCAAGAGACCCAGTACTTC. It encodes CASSSPSAGYQETQYF.

The chain carries TRBV6-5 and TRBJ1-2, with 7 bases identical to TRBD1. Per the germline V gene, CDR1 is MNHEY and CDR2 is SVGAGI. Trimming cost V 3 bases and J 7 bases; bases outside gene matches: 5. The CDR3 runs 13 residues. In nucleotides, the CDR3 is TGTGCCAGCAGTTATTCGACAGGGTTTGGCTACACCTTC. This codes for CASSYSTGFGYTF.

The table lists this clone with a count of one. The rearrangement uses TRBV4-3 and TRBJ2-5; TRBD2 is a possible D gene (6 bases). The CDR3 sequence is 15 residues long. In germline, CDR1 is LGHNA, CDR2 YSLEER. V lost 1 base and J lost 6, with 15 bases in between. CDR3 loop: CASSQAVRDRQTQYF. The CDR3 DNA follows: TGCGCCAGCAGCCAAGCTGTGCGGGATCGGCAGACCCAGTACTTC.

The CDR3: CVPSGSLAKNIQYF. In nucleotides, the CDR3 is TGTGTCCCTTCTGGCAGTCTAGCCAAAAACATTCAGTACTTC. The V gene is TRBV25-1, the J gene TRBJ2-4; D is unresolved. This CDR3 is 14 amino acids long. The V gene's germline CDR1 is MGHDK and CDR2 SYGVNS.

V and J are TRBV2 and TRBJ1-6; a possible D gene is TRBD1 (6 bases). Per germline, CDR1 SNHLY and CDR2 FYNNEI. The CDR3 is made up of 13 amino acids. Trimming removed 7 bases at V and 10 bases at J, with 14 bases between. This CDR3 is CASTGPGVSPLHF. The CDR3 nucleotides read TGTGCCAGCACGGGGCCAGGGGTATCACCCCTCCACTTT.

This clone was detected once. The J gene is TRBJ1-2, the V gene TRBV2; 11 nucleotides agree with TRBD1. The CDR3 length is 14 residues. The V segment lost 5 bases and the J segment 4 bases; nucleotides outside the gene matches: 3. Per the germline V gene, CDR1 is SNHLY and CDR2 is FYNNEI. Here the CDR3 reads CASSRDRGAYGYTF. The CDR3 region has the DNA TGTGCCAGCAGTCGGGACAGGGGGGCCTATGGCTACACCTTC.

The V call is TRBV11-2, the J call TRBJ2-1; TRBD2 aligns across 9 bases. The germline gives CDR1 SGHAT, CDR2 FQNNGV. The V and J ends lost 5 bases and 5 bases, in that order; junction bases with no gene match: 10. There are 16 residues in the CDR3. CDR3 sequence: CASSRPGLAVDNEQFF. The CDR3 region has the DNA TGTGCCAGCAGCAGGCCGGGACTAGCCGTTGACAATGAGCAGTTCTTC.

This sequence joins TRBV30 and TRBJ1-3, with D perhaps matching TRBD1 (5 bases). V lost 1 base and J 4 bases, leaving 17 bases between the germline ends. Germline CDR1 GTSNPN, CDR2 SVGIG (reference sequence). This CDR3 comprises 16 residues. CDR3 loop: CAWSERRVIPGNTIYF. CDR3 DNA sequence: TGTGCCTGGAGTGAGCGCAGGGTAATCCCCGGAAACACCATATATTTT.

The chain carries TRBV14 and TRBJ2-7; 14 bases are a match to TRBD2. With V trimmed by 4 bases and J by 3 bases, 14 bases remained unmatched. Germline assignment: CDR1 SGHDN and CDR2 FVKESK. This CDR3 is 19 amino acids long. The DNA for the CDR3 is TGTGCCAGCAGCCCGGGGACTAGCGGGAGTCCAAGGGCGGGCTACGAGCAGTACTTC. Translated: CASSPGTSGSPRAGYEQYF.

The chain employs TRBV18 and TRBJ1-2; the D gene is possibly TRBD1 (6 bases). Germline CDR1 is KGHSH and CDR2 is LQKENI. Between the trimmed V and J ends, which lost 3 bases and 2 bases, there was a span of 13 bases. The CDR3 is made up of 15 amino acids. CDR3 residues: CASSPGAVNNYGYTF. CDR3 nucleotide sequence: TGTGCCAGCTCACCGGGGGCAGTCAACAACTATGGCTACACCTTC.

The chain links TRBV4-1 to TRBJ2-3; D uncertain. The CDR3 sequence is 12 residues long. Trimming stripped 1 base from V and 7 bases from J, with 6 bases between. Germline V gives CDR1 MGHRA, CDR2 YSYEKL. CDR3 region: CASSQGLNTQYF. CDR3 DNA: TGCGCCAGCAGCCAAGGCCTAAATACGCAGTATTTT.

V usage is TRBV19 and J usage is TRBJ1-4; 7 bases line up with TRBD1. V was pared by 8 bases and J by 3 bases, with 3 bases of the junction left unmatched. The CDR3 consists of 13 residues. Germline V CDR1 and CDR2: LNHDA, SQIVND (reference sequence). CDR3 DNA sequence: TGTGCCAGTGAGGGGGCGGCTAATGAAAAACTGTTTTTT. This codes for CASEGAANEKLFF.

The chain joins TRBV10-2 to TRBJ2-7, with D possibly matching TRBD1 (6 bases). This CDR3 has 14 residues. The germline V gene has CDR1 WSHSY and CDR2 SAAADI. V lost 4 bases and J 5 bases, leaving 15 bases between the germline ends. The CDR3 sequence is CASSVRQGIHEQYF. The CDR3 nucleotides read TGCGCCAGCAGTGTTAGGCAGGGGATCCACGAGCAGTACTTC.

This chain uses TRBV7-9 with TRBJ1-2, with 7 bases identical to TRBD1. The CDR3 runs 14 residues. Germline assignment: CDR1 SEHNR and CDR2 FQNEAQ (reference sequence). With V trimmed by 5 bases and J by 5 bases, 8 bases remained unmatched. This CDR3 reads CASSTETGTYGYTF. CDR3 bases: TGTGCCAGCAGCACCGAGACAGGGACTTATGGCTACACCTTC.

V gene TRBV21-1 combines with J gene TRBJ2-1; the table names TRBD1, a call not compared with the DNA. TRBV21-1 is a listed pseudogene. The CDR3 sequence is 14 residues long. CDR3 in DNA: TGTGCCAGCAGGGGGCTAGGCCCGGACGATGAGCAGTTCTTC. This encodes CASRGLGPDDEQFF.

The genes are TRBV2 and TRBJ1-2; TRBD1 might be the D (5 bases). From germline, CDR1 is SNHLY and CDR2 FYNNEI. The V gene lost 3 bases and the J gene lost 3 bases, with 11 bases spanning the gap. The CDR3 spans 14 residues. CDR3 sequence reads: CASSDLRRDYGYTF. CDR3 DNA: TGTGCCAGCAGTGATCTGCGCAGGGACTATGGCTACACCTTC.